This T cell receptor (beta chain) was retrieved from a study of beta chain features in type 1 diabetes. V shed 4 bases and J shed 1 base, with 13 bases lying between them. CDR1 SQVTM and CDR2 ANQGSEA come from the germline V gene. This CDR3 is 14 amino acids long. The sample holds a few counts of this clone. Every donor had blood drawn once into heparin, around 120 mL on average. Naive, central memory, regulatory and stem cell-like memory cells within the CD4+ compartment were sorted using CD45RO/CCR7/CD25/CD127/CD95/CD27. The whole isolated RNA underwent reverse transcription, so sequencing captured expressed TCRB transcripts. The repertoire was sequenced with immunoSEQ multiplex PCR; TCRdb's copy has only in-frame clones and lacks some. The sample lists 390,000 or so clones, more than 11% seen once, with roughly 0.038% in the top ten.

Sample: naive CD4+ T cells from blood. The chain recombines TRBV29-1 with TRBJ1-1; D is possibly TRBD1 (6 bases). The origin of this receptor is a man aged 30-40 years in good health. Written as DNA, the CDR3 is TGCAGCGTTGGGGCAGGGGTTTCGAACACTGAAGCTTTCTTT. It encodes CSVGAGVSNTEAFF.